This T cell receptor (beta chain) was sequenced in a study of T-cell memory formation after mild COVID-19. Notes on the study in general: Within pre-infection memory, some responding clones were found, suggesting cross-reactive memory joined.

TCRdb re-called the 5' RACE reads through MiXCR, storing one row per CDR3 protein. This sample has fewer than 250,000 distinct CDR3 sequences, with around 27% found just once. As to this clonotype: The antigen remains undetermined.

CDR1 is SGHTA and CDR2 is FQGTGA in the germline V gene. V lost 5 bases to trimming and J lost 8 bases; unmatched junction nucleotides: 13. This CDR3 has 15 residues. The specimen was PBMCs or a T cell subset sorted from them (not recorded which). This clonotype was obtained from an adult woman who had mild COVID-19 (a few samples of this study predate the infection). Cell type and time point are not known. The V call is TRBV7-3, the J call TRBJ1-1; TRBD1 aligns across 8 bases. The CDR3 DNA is TGTGCCAGCAGCCCGTACAGGACAGGGCTTTGCGAAGCTTTCTTT. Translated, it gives CASSPYRTGLCEAFF.